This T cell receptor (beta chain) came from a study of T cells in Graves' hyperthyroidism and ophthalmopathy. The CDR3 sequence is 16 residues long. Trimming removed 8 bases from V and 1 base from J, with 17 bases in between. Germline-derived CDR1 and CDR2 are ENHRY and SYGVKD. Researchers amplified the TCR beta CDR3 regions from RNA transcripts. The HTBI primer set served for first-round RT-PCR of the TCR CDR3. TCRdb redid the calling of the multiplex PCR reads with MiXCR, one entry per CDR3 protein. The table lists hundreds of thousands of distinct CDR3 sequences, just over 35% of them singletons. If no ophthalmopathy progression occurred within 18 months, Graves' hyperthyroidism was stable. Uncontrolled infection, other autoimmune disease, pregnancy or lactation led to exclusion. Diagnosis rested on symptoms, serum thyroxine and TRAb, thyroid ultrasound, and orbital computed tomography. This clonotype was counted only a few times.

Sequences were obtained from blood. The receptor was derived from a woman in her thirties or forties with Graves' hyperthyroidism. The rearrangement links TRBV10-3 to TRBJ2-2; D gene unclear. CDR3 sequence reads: CAIPFGRGENTGELFF. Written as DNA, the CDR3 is TGTGCCATCCCCTTCGGGCGCGGAGAGAACACCGGGGAGCTGTTTTTT.